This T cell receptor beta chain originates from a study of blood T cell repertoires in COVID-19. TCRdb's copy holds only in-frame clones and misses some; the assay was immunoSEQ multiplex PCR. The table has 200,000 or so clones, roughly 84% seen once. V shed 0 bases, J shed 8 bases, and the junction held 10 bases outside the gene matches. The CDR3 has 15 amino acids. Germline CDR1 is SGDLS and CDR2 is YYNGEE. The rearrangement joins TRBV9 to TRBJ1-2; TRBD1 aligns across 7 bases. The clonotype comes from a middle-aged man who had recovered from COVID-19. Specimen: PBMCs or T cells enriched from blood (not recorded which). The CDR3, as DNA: TGTGCCAGCAGCGTAGGGGGACAGCATAATAACGGCTACACCTTC. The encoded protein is CASSVGGQHNNGYTF. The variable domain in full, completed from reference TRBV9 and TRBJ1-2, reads DSGVTQTPKHLITATGQRVTLRCSPRSGDLSVYWYQQSLDQGLQFLIQYYNGEERAKGNILERFSAQQFPDLHSELNLSSLELGDSALYFCASSVGGQHNNGYTFGSGTRLTVV.